The 28 T cell receptor beta chains in this list originate from one sample, sequenced in a study of blood T cell repertoires in COVID-19. TCRdb's copy holds only in-frame clones and misses some; the assay was immunoSEQ multiplex PCR. This table has around 180,000 clones, roughly 70% appearing once. The sequencing input was peripheral blood. Source of these receptors: a woman older than 75 with acute or convalescent COVID-19.

The chain recombines TRBV2 with TRBJ1-5; weak D call: TRBD1 (6 bases). The CDR3 runs 14 residues. Germline values: CDR1 SNHLY, CDR2 FYNNEI. The germline V and J ends were trimmed by 4 bases and 5 bases, with 12 bases remaining between them. CDR3 in DNA: TGTGCCAGCAGTGGGACAGCCCCTGATCAGCCCCAGCATTTT. This translates into CASSGTAPDQPQHF.

This sequence joins TRBV18 and TRBJ2-3; D is perhaps TRBD1 (6 bases). This CDR3 spans 15 amino acids. Per germline, CDR1 KGHSH and CDR2 LQKENI. V lost 2 bases, J lost 5 bases, and 14 bases lay in between. The CDR3 coding sequence is TGTGCCAGCTCACCATTGGGCAGGGGACAAGATACGCAGTATTTT. It is translated as CASSPLGRGQDTQYF.

The genes are TRBV12-3 or TRBV12-4 and TRBJ2-7, with D perhaps TRBD1 (5 bases). There are 12 residues in the CDR3. Trimming took off 3 bases at V and 5 bases at J, with 8 bases between the two ends. The CDR3 coding sequence is TGTGCCAGCAGTTTTGGCAGGGACGAGCAGTACTTC. The encoded protein is CASSFGRDEQYF.

This rearrangement joins TRBV6-5 to TRBJ1-4, with 10 bases aligning to TRBD1. CDR3 length equals 16 residues. The J segment lost 6 bases and the V segment lost 0 bases, leaving 4 bases of the junction unmatched. Germline CDR1 and CDR2: MNHEY and SVGAGI. CDR3 amino acids: CASSYSMGTGDEKLFF. The DNA of the CDR3 is TGTGCCAGCAGTTACTCGATGGGGACAGGGGATGAAAAACTGTTTTTT.

The V and J genes are TRBV4-2 and TRBJ2-1; 11 bases are a match to TRBD2. This CDR3 comprises 15 residues. Germline V CDR1 and CDR2: LGHNA, YNFKEQ. With 4 bases clipped from V and 5 bases from J, the junction kept 4 bases outside the gene matches. The CDR3 DNA reads as TGTGCCAGCAGCCTTGGGACTAGCGGAAACAATGAGCAGTTCTTC. Protein product: CASSLGTSGNNEQFF.

The J gene is TRBJ2-7, the V gene TRBV19, with TRBD2 identical over 9 bases. The V gene end was trimmed by 6 bases and the J gene end by 6 bases; junction bases not matched to a gene: 21. CDR1 and CDR2 (germline): LNHDA, SQIVND (reference sequence). The CDR3 loop spans 18 amino acids. The CDR3 sequence: CASSKSKGLPGLATEQYF. Written as DNA, the CDR3 is TGTGCCAGTAGCAAATCTAAGGGACTCCCCGGACTAGCGACCGAGCAGTACTTC.

This clone was recorded a few times. The CDR3 bases are TGTGCAAGTCGGCCCCCGGGTACGAGAGGGAGGGCCAAAAACATTCAGTACTTC. Its protein product is CASRPPGTRGRAKNIQYF. This chain links TRBV12-2 with TRBJ2-4; whether TRBD2, the table's D call, matches the DNA was not checked. TRBV12-2 is a pseudogene locus. This CDR3 comprises 18 residues.

CDR3 loop: CASTPGTAVGPIYF. CDR3 DNA sequence: TGTGCCAGCACCCCCGGGACAGCAGTCGGCCCCATATATTTT. The chain carries TRBV28 and TRBJ1-3; 7 positions match TRBD1. Per germline, CDR1 MDHEN and CDR2 SYDVKM. This CDR3 region has 14 residues. The V segment lost 7 bases and the J segment 11 bases; nucleotides outside the gene matches: 14.

This clone has a handful of counts. CDR3 DNA sequence: TGTGCCATCAGTGAGTCAACGGGGTTCACTGAAGCTTTCTTT. It codes for CAISESTGFTEAFF. The chain couples TRBV10-3 to TRBJ1-1, with D unresolved. CDR3 length: 14 amino acids. V lost 0 bases to trimming and J lost 4 bases, with 9 bases between them. Germline V lookup: CDR1 ENHRY, CDR2 SYGVKD.

The genes are TRBV27 and TRBJ1-5; no clear D. This CDR3 region has 17 residues. V lost 2 bases and J lost 2, with 16 bases in between. Germline CDR1 reads MNHEY; CDR2 reads SMNVEV (reference sequence). The CDR3 here is CASSLLRSPGGNQPQHF. In DNA form, the CDR3 reads TGTGCCAGCAGTTTACTCAGATCTCCCGGGGGCAATCAGCCCCAGCATTTT.

The chain couples TRBV11-2 to TRBJ1-1; D gene unclear. CDR1 and CDR2 from the germline V gene are SGHAT and FQNNGV. V was shortened by 4 bases and J by 3 bases, with 6 bases between the two germline ends. The CDR3 spans 12 residues. The CDR3 DNA is TGTGCCAGCAGCTCAGGCCACACTGAAGCTTTCTTT. The encoded protein is CASSSGHTEAFF.

The chain uses TRBV11-2 and TRBJ1-5; D is unclear. Germline loops: CDR1 SGHAT, CDR2 FQNNGV. Trimming pared 0 bases from V and 0 bases from J, leaving 15 bases between. CDR3 size: 18 residues. Written as DNA, the CDR3 is TGTGCCAGCAGCTTAGATATCCACACCAAATATAGCAATCAGCCCCAGCATTTT. As protein: CASSLDIHTKYSNQPQHF.

The CDR3 is CASSLDLGLAGAYEQYF. CDR3 sequence (DNA): TGTGCCAGCAGCTTAGATCTGGGACTAGCGGGAGCCTACGAGCAGTACTTC. The gene calls are TRBV11-2 and TRBJ2-7, with TRBD2 matching over 14 bases. CDR3 length: 17 residues. Germline-derived CDR1 and CDR2 are SGHAT and FQNNGV. J gave up 2 bases and V 0 bases, and 3 bases lay outside the gene matches.

With respect to this clone: The identical CDR3 is also encoded by other nucleotide sequences in the sample. The chain uses TRBV7-2 and TRBJ2-1; possible D gene TRBD1, 6 bases. Germline values: CDR1 SGHTA, CDR2 FQGNSA. The CDR3 is 13 residues long. V lost 2 bases to trimming and J lost 4 bases, with 6 bases between them. CDR3 nucleotide sequence: TGTGCCAGCAGCTTACAGGGGTACAATGAGCAGTTCTTC. Protein sequence: CASSLQGYNEQFF.

This sequence joins TRBV5-4 and TRBJ2-7; 8 bases match TRBD2. Trimming cost V 2 bases and J 4 bases; bases outside gene matches: 5. The CDR3 covers 14 residues. Germline V lookup: CDR1 SGHNT, CDR2 YYREEE (reference sequence). The CDR3 sequence: CASSLTSGTYEQYF. In nucleotides, the CDR3 is TGTGCCAGCAGCTTAACTAGCGGAACTTACGAGCAGTACTTC.

V gene TRBV5-1 combines with J gene TRBJ2-1; D may be TRBD2 (6 bases). Germline lookup yields CDR1 SGHRS and CDR2 YFSETQ. Trimming removed 4 bases from V and 0 bases from J, with 11 bases in between. This CDR3 region has 15 residues. The CDR3 sequence is CASSTSRNSYNEQFF. CDR3 sequence (DNA): TGCGCCAGCAGCACTAGCCGAAACTCCTACAATGAGCAGTTCTTC.

CDR3 amino acids: CASSYAGGTDTQYF. CDR3 bases: TGTGCCAGCAGTTACGCGGGTGGAACAGATACGCAGTATTTT. V and J are TRBV6-5 and TRBJ2-3; maybe TRBD2 (5 bases). CDR1 and CDR2 from the germline V gene are MNHEY and SVGAGI. V was cut by 2 bases and J by 3 bases, with 9 bases left in between. The length of the CDR3 is 14 residues.

Here the CDR3 DNA reads TGTGCCATCAGTAACTACAGGGGCCTGAGCTCCTACGAGCAGTACTTC. As protein: CAISNYRGLSSYEQYF. The V and J genes are TRBV10-3 and TRBJ2-7; 7 nucleotides align to TRBD1. The V gene's germline CDR1 is ENHRY and CDR2 SYGVKD. V shed 5 bases, J shed 0 bases, and the junction held 10 bases outside the gene matches. The CDR3 is 16 amino acids.

The CDR3: CASSPGWREDTGELFF. The CDR3 coding sequence is TGTGCCAGCAGCCCCGGGTGGCGGGAAGACACCGGGGAGCTGTTTTTT. The chain joins TRBV27 to TRBJ2-2, with D tentatively TRBD2 (6 bases). Germline assignment: CDR1 MNHEY and CDR2 SMNVEV (reference sequence). This CDR3 has 16 amino acids. Trimming took 6 bases from V and 3 from J, leaving 17 bases between them.

This clone was seen a handful of times. The chain joins TRBV5-1 to TRBJ2-1; D is possibly TRBD2 (6 bases). The CDR3 covers 17 residues. V shed 1 base and J shed 5 bases, with 19 bases lying between them. Germline V CDR1 and CDR2: SGHRS, YFSETQ. CDR3 bases: TGCGCCAGCAGCTTGTTAGGAACTAGCCTTCGCGACAATGAGCAGTTCTTC. Translation gives CASSLLGTSLRDNEQFF.

The J gene is TRBJ1-2, the V gene TRBV28; D unresolved. CDR3 size: 15 residues. Germline CDR1 is MDHEN and CDR2 is SYDVKM. V was shortened by 3 bases and J by 0 bases, with 11 bases between the two germline ends. The CDR3 nucleotides are TGTGCCAGCAGTTTGGGAGGACCGACTAACTATGGCTACACCTTC. Amino acid sequence: CASSLGGPTNYGYTF.

This clone was seen only a few times. The chain is built from TRBV3-1 (or the pseudogene TRBV3-2) and TRBJ2-5; perhaps TRBD2 as D (6 bases). This CDR3 region has 16 residues. V gave up 6 bases and J gave up 3 bases, with 20 bases separating them. Per germline, CDR1 LGHDT and CDR2 YNNKEL (reference sequence). The CDR3 region has the DNA TGTGCCAGCAGTCTTATGGGGGGTGGTTCCGAAGAGACCCAGTACTTC. Its translation is CASSLMGGGSEETQYF.

This clone has more than one count but fewer than ten. This chain joins TRBV3-1 (or the pseudogene TRBV3-2) and TRBJ1-1, with a weak D call TRBD1 (5 bases). Trimming left V 2 bases short and J 4 bases short, with 11 bases between. Per germline, CDR1 LGHDT and CDR2 YNNKEL (reference sequence). The CDR3 extends over 14 amino acids. This CDR3 reads CASSQRGETTEAFF. The CDR3 DNA follows: TGTGCCAGCAGCCAACGGGGGGAGACCACTGAAGCTTTCTTT.

The chain recombines TRBV21-1 with TRBJ2-7; TRBD2, the table's D call, was not compared with the DNA. TRBV21-1 corresponds to a pseudogene. This CDR3 is 14 amino acids long. CDR3 sequence (DNA): TGTGCCAGCAGCGTGCATAGCGGGAGTTTTGAGCAGTACTTC. The encoded protein is CASSVHSGSFEQYF.

The V and J genes are TRBV21-1 and TRBJ2-5; TRBD1, as called in the table, went unchecked against the DNA. TRBV21-1 is a known pseudogene. CDR3 length: 14 amino acids. The CDR3 region has the DNA TGTGCCGTCAAACAGGGGGCCTTGGGAGAGACCCAGTACTTC. It is translated as CAVKQGALGETQYF.

The CDR3: CAIGAGASSGANVLTF. CDR3 bases: TGTGCCATCGGAGCGGGGGCGTCCTCTGGGGCCAACGTCCTGACTTTC. The chain links TRBV10-3 to TRBJ2-6, with 8 positions matching TRBD2. V lost 8 bases, J lost 0 bases, and 6 bases stayed unmatched. This CDR3 has 16 amino acids. From germline, CDR1 is ENHRY and CDR2 SYGVKD.

The chain uses TRBV5-5 and TRBJ1-3; 10 bases are a match to TRBD1. V lost 7 bases, J lost 3 bases, and 4 bases stayed unmatched. CDR1 is SGHKS, CDR2 YYEKEE, per germline (reference sequence). The CDR3 loop spans 14 amino acids. CDR3 nucleotide sequence: TGTGCCAGCGGCGACAGGGGGCTTGGAAACACCATATATTTT. Translated, it gives CASGDRGLGNTIYF.

The rearrangement joins TRBV28 to TRBJ2-4, with a tentative D call TRBD2 (5 bases). This CDR3 contains 14 residues. Trimming shortened V by 8 bases and J by 1 base, and 12 bases separated the two germline ends. CDR1 and CDR2 (germline): MDHEN, SYDVKM. CDR3 nucleotide sequence: TGTGCCAGCTCCGGAGGTGAGGCCAAAAACATTCAGTACTTC. Translated: CASSGGEAKNIQYF.